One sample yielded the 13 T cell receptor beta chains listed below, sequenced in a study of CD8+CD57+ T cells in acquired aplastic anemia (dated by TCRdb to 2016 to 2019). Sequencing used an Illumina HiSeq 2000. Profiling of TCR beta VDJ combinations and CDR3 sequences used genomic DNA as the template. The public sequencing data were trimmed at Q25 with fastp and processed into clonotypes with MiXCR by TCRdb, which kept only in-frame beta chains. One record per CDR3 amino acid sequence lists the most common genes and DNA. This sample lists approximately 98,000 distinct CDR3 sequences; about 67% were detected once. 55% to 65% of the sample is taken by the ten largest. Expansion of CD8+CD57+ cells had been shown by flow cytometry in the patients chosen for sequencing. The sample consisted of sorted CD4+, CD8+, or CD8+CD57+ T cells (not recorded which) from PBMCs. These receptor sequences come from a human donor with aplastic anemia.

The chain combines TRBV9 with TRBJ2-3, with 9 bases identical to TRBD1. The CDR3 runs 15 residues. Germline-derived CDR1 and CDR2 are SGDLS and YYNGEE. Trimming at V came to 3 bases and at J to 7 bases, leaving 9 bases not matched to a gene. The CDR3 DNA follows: TGTGCCAGCAGCGAAAACAGGGGGCCGATCCATACGCAGTATTTT. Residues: CASSENRGPIHTQYF.

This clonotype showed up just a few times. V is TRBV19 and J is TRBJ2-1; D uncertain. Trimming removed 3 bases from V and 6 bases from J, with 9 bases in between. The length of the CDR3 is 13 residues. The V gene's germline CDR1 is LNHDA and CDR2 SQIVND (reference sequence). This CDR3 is CASSIAGANEQFF. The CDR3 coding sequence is TGTGCCAGTAGTATTGCTGGCGCCAATGAGCAGTTCTTC.

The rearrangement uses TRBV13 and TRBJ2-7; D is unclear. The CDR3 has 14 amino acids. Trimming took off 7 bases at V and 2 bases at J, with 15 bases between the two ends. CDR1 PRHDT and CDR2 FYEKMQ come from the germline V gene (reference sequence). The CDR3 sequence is CASTLTVSTYEQYF. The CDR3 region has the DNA TGTGCCAGCACCCTAACAGTTTCCACCTACGAGCAGTACTTC.

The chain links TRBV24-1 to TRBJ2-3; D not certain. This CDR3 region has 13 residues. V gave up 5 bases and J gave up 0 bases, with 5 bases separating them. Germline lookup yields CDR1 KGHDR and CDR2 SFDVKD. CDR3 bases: TGTGCCACCAGTGTTGAGAGCACAGATACGCAGTATTTT. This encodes CATSVESTDTQYF.

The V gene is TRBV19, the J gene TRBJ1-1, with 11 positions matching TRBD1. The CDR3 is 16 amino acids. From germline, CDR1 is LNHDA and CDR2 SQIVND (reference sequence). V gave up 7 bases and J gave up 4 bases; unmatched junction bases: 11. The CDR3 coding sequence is TGTGCCAGTACCAGACCCACCGGGACAGGGGGCACTGAAGCTTTCTTT. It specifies CASTRPTGTGGTEAFF. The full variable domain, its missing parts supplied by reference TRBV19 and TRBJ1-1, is DGGITQSPKYLFRKEGQNVTLSCEQNLNHDAMYWYRQDPGQGLRLIYYSQIVNDFQKGDIAEGYSVSREKKESFPLTVTSAQKNPTAFYLCASTRPTGTGGTEAFFGQGTRLTVV.

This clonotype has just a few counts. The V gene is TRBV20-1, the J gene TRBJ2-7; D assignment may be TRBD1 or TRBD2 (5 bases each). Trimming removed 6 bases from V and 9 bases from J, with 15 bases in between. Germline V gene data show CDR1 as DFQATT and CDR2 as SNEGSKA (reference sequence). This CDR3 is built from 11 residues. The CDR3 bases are TGCAGTGCCAGGGCGATGGGGGTGCAGTACTTC. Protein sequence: CSARAMGVQYF.

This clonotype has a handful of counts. The CDR3 region is CSPGTSGRAREQFF. CDR3 in DNA: TGCAGCCCTGGGACTAGCGGGAGGGCCCGTGAGCAGTTCTTC. This chain uses TRBV20-1 with TRBJ2-1; 16 bases line up with TRBD2. The CDR3 extends over 14 amino acids. CDR1 and CDR2 (germline): DFQATT, SNEGSKA (reference sequence).

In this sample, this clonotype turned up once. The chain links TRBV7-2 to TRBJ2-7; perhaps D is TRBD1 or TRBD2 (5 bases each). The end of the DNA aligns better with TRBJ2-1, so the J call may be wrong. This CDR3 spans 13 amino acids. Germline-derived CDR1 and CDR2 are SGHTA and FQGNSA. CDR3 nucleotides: TGTGCCAGCAGCTGGGGACGGGACAATGAGCAGTTCTTC. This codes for CASSWGRDNEQFF.

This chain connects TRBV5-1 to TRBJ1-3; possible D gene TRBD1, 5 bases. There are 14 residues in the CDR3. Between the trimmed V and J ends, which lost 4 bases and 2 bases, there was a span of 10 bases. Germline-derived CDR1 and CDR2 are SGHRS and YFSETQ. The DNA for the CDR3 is TGCGCCAGCAGCGATGCAGGGACTGGAAACACCATATATTTT. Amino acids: CASSDAGTGNTIYF.

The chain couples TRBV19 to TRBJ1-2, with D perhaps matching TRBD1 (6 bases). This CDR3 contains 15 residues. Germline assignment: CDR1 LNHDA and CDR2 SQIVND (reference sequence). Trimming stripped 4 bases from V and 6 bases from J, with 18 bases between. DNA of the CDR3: TGTGCCAGTAGTACTTGGACGGACAGAGTCGATGGCTACACCTTC. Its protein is CASSTWTDRVDGYTF.

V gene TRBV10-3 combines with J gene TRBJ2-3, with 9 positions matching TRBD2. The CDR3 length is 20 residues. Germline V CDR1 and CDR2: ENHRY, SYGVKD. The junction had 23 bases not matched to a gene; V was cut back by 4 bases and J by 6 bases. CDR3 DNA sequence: TGTGCCATCAGTGGGTCCGAGGTGCTTGAGGCAATAGCGGGAGAGGATACGCAGTATTTT. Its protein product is CAISGSEVLEAIAGEDTQYF.

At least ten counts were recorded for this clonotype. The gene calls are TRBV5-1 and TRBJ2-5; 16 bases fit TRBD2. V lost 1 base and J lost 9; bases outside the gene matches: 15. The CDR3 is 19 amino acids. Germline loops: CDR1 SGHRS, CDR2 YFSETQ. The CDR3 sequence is CASSLTGTSGGVRHGAQYF. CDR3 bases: TGCGCCAGCAGCTTGACCGGGACTAGCGGGGGGGTCCGCCACGGAGCCCAGTACTTC.

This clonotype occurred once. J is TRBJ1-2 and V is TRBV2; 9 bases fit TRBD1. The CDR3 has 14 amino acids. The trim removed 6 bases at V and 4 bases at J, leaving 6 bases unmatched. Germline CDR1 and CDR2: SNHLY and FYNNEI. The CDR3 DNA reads TGTGCCAGCAGCGAACAGGGGGCGGGCTATGGCTACACCTTC. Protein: CASSEQGAGYGYTF.